Described below is a single TCR beta chain sequence and its context. The record originates from a study of blood T cell repertoires in COVID-19. Across the study: Samples of COVID-19 (acute and convalescent) were obtained from the United States, Italy and Spain.

The CDR3 runs 17 residues. V lost 0 bases and J 2 bases, leaving 15 bases between the germline ends. Germline V gene data show CDR1 as SGHRS and CDR2 as YFSETQ. Participant age was roughly 18 to 95 years, and participants resided in roughly 25 US areas. TCRdb's table, derived via immunoSEQ multiplex PCR, lists solely in-frame clones and lacks some. The repertoire holds 350,000 to 450,000 clones, with 87% as singletons. This receptor was identified in a man in his forties or fifties in a cohort exposed to, infected with or recovered from COVID-19 (not recorded which). Input material: PBMCs or T cells enriched from blood (not recorded which). This chain joins TRBV5-1 and TRBJ1-3, with D perhaps TRBD1 (6 bases). The DNA for the CDR3 is TGCGCCAGCAGCTTGGGGGACACAGGGATACCTGGAAACACCATATATTTT. The encoded protein is CASSLGDTGIPGNTIYF.